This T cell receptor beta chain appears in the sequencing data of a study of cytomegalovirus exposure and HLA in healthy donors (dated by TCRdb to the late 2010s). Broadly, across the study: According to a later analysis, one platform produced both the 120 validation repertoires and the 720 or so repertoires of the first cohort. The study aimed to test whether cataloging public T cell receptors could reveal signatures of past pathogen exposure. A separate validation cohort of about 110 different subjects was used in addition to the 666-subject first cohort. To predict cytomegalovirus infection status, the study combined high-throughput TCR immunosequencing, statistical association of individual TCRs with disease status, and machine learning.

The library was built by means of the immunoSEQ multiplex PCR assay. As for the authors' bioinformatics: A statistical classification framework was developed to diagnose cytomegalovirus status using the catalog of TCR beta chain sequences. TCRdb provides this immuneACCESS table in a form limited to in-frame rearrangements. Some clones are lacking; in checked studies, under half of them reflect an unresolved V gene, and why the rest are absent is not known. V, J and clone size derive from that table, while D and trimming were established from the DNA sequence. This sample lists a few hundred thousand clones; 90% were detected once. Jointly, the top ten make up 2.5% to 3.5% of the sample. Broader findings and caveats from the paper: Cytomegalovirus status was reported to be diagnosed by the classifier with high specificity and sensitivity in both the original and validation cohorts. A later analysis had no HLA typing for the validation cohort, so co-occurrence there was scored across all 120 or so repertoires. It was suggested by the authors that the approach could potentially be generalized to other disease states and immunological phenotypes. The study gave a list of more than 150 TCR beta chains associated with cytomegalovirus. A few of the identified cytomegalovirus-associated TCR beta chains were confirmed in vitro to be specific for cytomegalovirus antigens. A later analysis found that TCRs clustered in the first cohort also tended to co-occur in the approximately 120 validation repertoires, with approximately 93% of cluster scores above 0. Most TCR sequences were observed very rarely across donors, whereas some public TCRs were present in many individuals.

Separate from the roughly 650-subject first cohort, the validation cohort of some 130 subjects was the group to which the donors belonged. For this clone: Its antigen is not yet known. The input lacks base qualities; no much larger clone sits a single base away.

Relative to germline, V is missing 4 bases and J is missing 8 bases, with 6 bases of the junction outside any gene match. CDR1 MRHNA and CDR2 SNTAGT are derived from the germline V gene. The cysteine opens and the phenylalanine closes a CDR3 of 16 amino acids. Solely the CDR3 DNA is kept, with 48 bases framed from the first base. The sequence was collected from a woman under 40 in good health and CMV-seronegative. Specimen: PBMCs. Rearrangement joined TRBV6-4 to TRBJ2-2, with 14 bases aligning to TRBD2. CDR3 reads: CASSAAGLAGEGELFF. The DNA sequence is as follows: TGTGCCAGCAGTGCTGCGGGACTAGCGGGAGAAGGGGAGCTGTTTTTT.